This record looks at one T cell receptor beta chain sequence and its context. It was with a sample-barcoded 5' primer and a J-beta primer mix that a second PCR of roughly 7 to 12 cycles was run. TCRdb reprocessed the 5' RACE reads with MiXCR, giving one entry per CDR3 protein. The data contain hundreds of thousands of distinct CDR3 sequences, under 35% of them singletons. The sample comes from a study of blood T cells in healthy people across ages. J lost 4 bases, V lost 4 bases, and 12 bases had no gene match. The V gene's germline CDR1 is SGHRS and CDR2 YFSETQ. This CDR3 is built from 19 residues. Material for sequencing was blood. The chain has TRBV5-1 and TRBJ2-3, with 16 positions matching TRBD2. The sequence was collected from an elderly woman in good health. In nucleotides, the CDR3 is TGCGCCAGCAGCCCGCCGGGACTAGCGGGGGGGGCCGGGGCAGATACGCAGTATTTT. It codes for CASSPPGLAGGAGADTQYF.